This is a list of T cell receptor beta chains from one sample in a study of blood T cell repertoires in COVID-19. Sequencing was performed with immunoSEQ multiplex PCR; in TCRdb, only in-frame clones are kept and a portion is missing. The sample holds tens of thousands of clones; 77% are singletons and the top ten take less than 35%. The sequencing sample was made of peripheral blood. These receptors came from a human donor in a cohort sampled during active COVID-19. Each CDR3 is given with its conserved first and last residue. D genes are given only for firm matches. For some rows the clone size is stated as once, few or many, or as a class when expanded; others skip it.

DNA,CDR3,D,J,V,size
TGTGCCACCAGCAGAACCGAGACAGGGTATAGCACAGATACGCAGTATTTT,CATSRTETGYSTDTQYF,TRBD1,TRBJ2-3,TRBV15,.
TGTGCCAGCAGTTCCCAGGCGGGAGGGCCCACGGAGACCCAGTACTTC,CASSSQAGGPTETQYF,TRBD2,TRBJ2-5,TRBV5-4,few
TGTGCCATCAGTGAGTCGGCAGGGCAGCAGTACAATGAGCAGTTCTTC,CAISESAGQQYNEQFF,.,TRBJ2-1,TRBV10-3,.
TGCGCCAGTCGGGATTTAGATCAGCCCCAGCATTTT,CASRDLDQPQHF,.,TRBJ1-5,TRBV10-2,.
TGCGCCAGCAGCGGGGGCCAGACACCCGGGGCCAACGTCCTGACTTTC,CASSGGQTPGANVLTF,.,TRBJ2-6,TRBV5-1,.
TGTGCCAGCAGCTTAGATTATACAGGGGGCAGTGAGCAGTACTTC,CASSLDYTGGSEQYF,TRBD1,TRBJ2-7,TRBV7-9,once
TGTGCCAGCAGTGAAACGGACAGGGTATCCTACGAGCAGTACTTC,CASSETDRVSYEQYF,TRBD1,TRBJ2-7,TRBV2,once
TGTGCCATCAGTGGGAGCCGGGACAAAAATTACGAGCAGTACTTC,CAISGSRDKNYEQYF,.,TRBJ2-7,TRBV10-3,.
TGTGCCAGCAGCTCTATAGCGGGAGGCGAGGATACGCAGTATTTT,CASSSIAGGEDTQYF,TRBD2,TRBJ2-3,TRBV5-4,.
TGTGCCATCAGTGAGTCGGGGGGGATCACAGATACGCAGTATTTT,CAISESGGITDTQYF,TRBD2,TRBJ2-3,TRBV10-3,.
TGTGCCAGCAGCCTGAGGATTAGTCCCCTATACGAGCAGTACTTC,CASSLRISPLYEQYF,.,TRBJ2-7,TRBV11-2,.
TGTGCCAGCAGCAGGACGGGGGGAGATGAGCAGTTCTTC,CASSRTGGDEQFF,TRBD2,TRBJ2-1,TRBV3-1/TRBV3-2,few
TGCAGCGTGGGGGGGAATGAGCAGTTCTTC,CSVGGNEQFF,TRBD2,TRBJ2-1,TRBV29-1,.
TGTGCCAGCAGCTTAGTGGGACAGGAGGGAAAGACTGAAGCTTTCTTT,CASSLVGQEGKTEAFF,TRBD1,TRBJ1-1,TRBV7-8,.
TGTGCCAGCAGCTACCACAGGGATCAAGAGACCCAGTACTTC,CASSYHRDQETQYF,.,TRBJ2-5,TRBV7-2,.
TGTGCCAGCAGCTTAGTGGGGACAGGGACCTCTGGAAACACCATATATTTT,CASSLVGTGTSGNTIYF,TRBD1,TRBJ1-3,TRBV7-2,.
TGTGCCAGCAGCGTAGGGACTAGCAATGAGCAGTTCTTC,CASSVGTSNEQFF,TRBD2,TRBJ2-1,TRBV9,.
TGTGCCAGCAGTTTATTTGGGACAGGGAGTTACGAGCAGTACTTC,CASSLFGTGSYEQYF,TRBD1,TRBJ2-7,TRBV28,.
TGCAGTGCTAGTCCACAGGGAATTGGTTCACCCCTCCACTTT,CSASPQGIGSPLHF,.,TRBJ1-6,TRBV20-1,.
TGCGCCAGCAGCCAAGAGTCTGGCAGCTCCTATAATTCACCCCTCCACTTT,CASSQESGSSYNSPLHF,.,TRBJ1-6,TRBV4-3,once
TGTGCCATCAGCCCCCTGGAGGGCATGAACACTGAAGCTTTCTTT,CAISPLEGMNTEAFF,.,TRBJ1-1,TRBV10-3,.
TGTGCCAGCACGCGTCTCCTGAACACTGAAGCTTTCTTT,CASTRLLNTEAFF,.,TRBJ1-1,TRBV6-5,.
TGTGCCAGCAGCTTCCCCAGGGGAAATGAGCAGTTCTTC,CASSFPRGNEQFF,.,TRBJ2-1,TRBV5-4,.
TGTGCCAGCAGGGGGACAGCGAATAATTCACCCCTCCACTTT,CASRGTANNSPLHF,TRBD1,TRBJ1-6,TRBV7-9,.
TGTGCCAGCAGCCAAAGTGAGGTCGGCGAGCAGTACTTC,CASSQSEVGEQYF,.,TRBJ2-7,TRBV3-1/TRBV3-2,.
TGTGCCAGCAGCCCGGGACTAGCGGGGGCTAGGCAGTACTTC,CASSPGLAGARQYF,TRBD2,TRBJ2-7,TRBV7-2,.
TGTGCCAGCAGTCCGGCAGGGGGAAACACCATATATTTT,CASSPAGGNTIYF,.,TRBJ1-3,TRBV27,.
TGCGCCAGCAGCCGGACTAGCGGCTTATTCACAGATACGCAGTATTTT,CASSRTSGLFTDTQYF,TRBD2,TRBJ2-3,TRBV5-1,.
TGTGCCAGCAGGATACAGGGGGTTAGTGAAGCTTTCTTT,CASRIQGVSEAFF,TRBD1,TRBJ1-1,TRBV6-5,.
TGTGCCATCAGTGAGTCACAGAGACAAAATTCACCCCTCCACTTT,CAISESQRQNSPLHF,.,TRBJ1-6,TRBV10-3,.
TGTGCCAGCAGTGAAGCGGGAGGGCCAGGAAATGAGCAGCTCTTC,CASSEAGGPGNEQLF,TRBD2,TRBJ2-1,TRBV25-1,.
TGTGCTAGCAGCTTTCGACTAGCGGGTGAGAGCCGGGGGACAGATACGCAGTATTTT,CASSFRLAGESRGTDTQYF,TRBD2,TRBJ2-3,TRBV7-7,.
TGTGCCAGCAGCCCCTCGACTAGCGGGTTTTCCAAAAACATTCAGTACTTC,CASSPSTSGFSKNIQYF,TRBD2,TRBJ2-4,TRBV14,.
TGTGCCTGGAGTGTTTTAGGGGGCAGCAATCAGCCCCAGCATTTT,CAWSVLGGSNQPQHF,TRBD1,TRBJ1-5,TRBV30,.
TGTGCCAGCAGCTCGGGGGTCCAACGAACTAATGAAAAACTGTTTTTT,CASSSGVQRTNEKLFF,.,TRBJ1-4,TRBV7-9,.
TGTGCCAGCAGCCGCCGGGACAGGGGCTACACCTTC,CASSRRDRGYTF,TRBD1,TRBJ1-2,TRBV7-8,.
TGCGCCAGCAGCTTGGAGCTAGCGGGAGGCCCGAACAATGAGCAGTTCTTC,CASSLELAGGPNNEQFF,TRBD2,TRBJ2-1,TRBV5-1,.
TGTGCCAGTAGTATAGATCTTGGGACAGGGTCTTATGGAGGAAACACCATATATTTT,CASSIDLGTGSYGGNTIYF,TRBD1,TRBJ1-3,TRBV19,few
TGTGCTAGTGTCCGGGTGGGTTCTAATGAGCAGTTCTTC,CASVRVGSNEQFF,.,TRBJ2-1,TRBV12-5,.
TGTGCCAGCAGCCCGGGGGAACAGTGGGTTCGGGGCACAGATACGCAGTATTTT,CASSPGEQWVRGTDTQYF,.,TRBJ2-3,TRBV4-2,once
TGTGCCAGCAGCCAACGACAGGGGAGGGATGAGCAGTTCTTC,CASSQRQGRDEQFF,.,TRBJ2-1,TRBV6-2/TRBV6-3,.
TGTGCCAGCAGCCTACTAGCGGGGTCAGTCAATGAGCAGTTCTTC,CASSLLAGSVNEQFF,TRBD2,TRBJ2-1,TRBV27,.
TGTGCCAGCTCACCTCGGGACAGCTCCTACGAGCAGTACTTC,CASSPRDSSYEQYF,TRBD1,TRBJ2-7,TRBV18,few
TGTGCCAGCAGTTTCCGAGAATCTGTCACAGATACGCAGTATTTT,CASSFRESVTDTQYF,.,TRBJ2-3,TRBV28,many
TGTGCCAGCAGCCAAGTAGGAGCTCGGGGGGATACGCAGTATTTT,CASSQVGARGDTQYF,.,TRBJ2-3,TRBV4-2,few
TGTGCCAGCAGCGCCATTCGGGTCGGAAGCACAGATACGCAGTATTTT,CASSAIRVGSTDTQYF,.,TRBJ2-3,TRBV5-4,few
TGCAGCGTTTCCAGGGCAGACAATCAGCCCCAGCATTTT,CSVSRADNQPQHF,.,TRBJ1-5,TRBV29-1,once
TGTGCCAGTAGTGTCCCCCGACAGTACAATGAGCAGTTCTTC,CASSVPRQYNEQFF,.,TRBJ2-1,TRBV19,.
TGTGCCAGCTCACCGTCCCTAGCGGCCTCCTACAATGAGCAGTTCTTC,CASSPSLAASYNEQFF,TRBD2,TRBJ2-1,TRBV18,.
TGTGCCAGCAGCCGAGCGGATACGCAGTATTTT,CASSRADTQYF,.,TRBJ2-3,TRBV7-2,.
TGTGCCAGCAGCTTAGGACAGGCGAACGAGCAGTACTTC,CASSLGQANEQYF,.,TRBJ2-7,TRBV11-2,.
TGTGCCACCAGTGACCAGGGACTAGCGGACAATGAGCAGTTCTTC,CATSDQGLADNEQFF,TRBD2,TRBJ2-1,TRBV24-1,.
TGTGCCAGCAGCTTCGGGACTAGCGGGGTCCAAGAGACCCAGTACTTC,CASSFGTSGVQETQYF,TRBD2,TRBJ2-5,TRBV5-6,.